The T cell receptor (beta chain) under discussion was sequenced for a study of T cell responses to AZD1222 COVID-19 vaccine. Study-wide context: Pooled samples include second doses given at about 4 or 12 weeks. Study findings and constraints: Spike-specific TCRs gained breadth and depth after people received two AZD1222 doses. Among vaccine-associated CD4 TCRs, coverage spanned spike, with dominance at 160-218 and 743-854. Only a handful of people who got AZD1222 tested seropositive at baseline.

The assay was immunoSEQ multiplex PCR, and TCRdb's table has in-frame clones only and misses some. The table lists around 180,000 clones, 94% of them singletons, with over 7.5% in the top ten. Germline V CDR1 and CDR2: MNHEY, SVGAGI. There are 14 residues in the CDR3. The V and J ends lost 5 bases and 11 bases respectively, with 19 bases between them. Turning to this clone: What it recognizes is unknown.

The TCR sequence derives from an adult in good health. The chain recombines TRBV6-5 with TRBJ1-5, with a tentative D call TRBD1 (6 bases). The input for sequencing was peripheral blood, taken on day 0 of AZD1222 vaccination. CDR3 sequence (DNA): TGTGCCAGCAGTCCTTCCCCTTGGGGGGCGGCCCAGCATTTT. The encoded protein is CASSPSPWGAAQHF.